The source of this T cell receptor (beta chain) is a study of T cell responses to AZD1222 COVID-19 vaccine. The protocol was immunoSEQ multiplex PCR, while the TCRdb copy is restricted to in-frame clones and leaves out a portion. The top ten clones hold approximately 10% of a sample with tens of thousands of clones, 86% of them seen once. CDR1 SGHRS and CDR2 YFSETQ come from the germline V gene. Trimming cost V 3 bases and J 8 bases; bases outside gene matches: 20. CDR3 size: 18 residues. This clone was found once. The antigen remains undetermined. Second-dose groups at about 4 or about 12 weeks were pooled. General study points: Only 5 or 6 individuals given AZD1222 were seropositive at baseline. Close to half of spike-specific TCRs reportedly recognize unmutated variant regions.

The rearrangement links TRBV5-1 to TRBJ1-2; 9 positions match TRBD1. The sequence derives from an adult who received the AZD1222 COVID-19 vaccine. The source was peripheral blood, collected 28 days after the second AZD1222 dose. The CDR3 loop is CASSSSLGTGPGVGGYTF. CDR3 in DNA: TGCGCCAGCAGCTCGAGTTTAGGGACAGGGCCTGGCGTCGGCGGCTACACCTTC.